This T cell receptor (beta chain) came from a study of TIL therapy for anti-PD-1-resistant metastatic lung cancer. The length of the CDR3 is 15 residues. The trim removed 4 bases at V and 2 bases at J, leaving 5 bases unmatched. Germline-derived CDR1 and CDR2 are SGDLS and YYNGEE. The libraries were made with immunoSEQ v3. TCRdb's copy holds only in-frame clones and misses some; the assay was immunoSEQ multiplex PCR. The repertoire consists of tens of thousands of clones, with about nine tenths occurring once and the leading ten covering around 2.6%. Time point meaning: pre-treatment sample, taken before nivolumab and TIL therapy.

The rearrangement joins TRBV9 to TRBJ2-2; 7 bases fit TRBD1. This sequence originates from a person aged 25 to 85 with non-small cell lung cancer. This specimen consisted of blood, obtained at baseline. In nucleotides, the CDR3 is TGTGCCAGCAGCTTACAGGGGCCCAACACCGGGGAGCTGTTTTTT. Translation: CASSLQGPNTGELFF.